These 27 T cell receptor beta chains were all obtained from the same sample, sequenced in a study of blood T cell repertoires in COVID-19. The repertoire was sequenced with immunoSEQ multiplex PCR; TCRdb's copy has only in-frame clones and lacks some. In the table there are hundreds of thousands of clones, around 80% of which are singletons. Specimen: peripheral blood. Receptor source: a woman aged 50 to 65 with acute or convalescent COVID-19.

The J gene is TRBJ2-7, the V gene TRBV5-5; D is ambiguous. V lost 6 bases and J 2 bases, leaving 15 bases between the germline ends. The germline V gene encodes CDR1 SGHKS and CDR2 YYEKEE (reference sequence). The CDR3 consists of 14 residues. CDR3 sequence: CASTFSQSTYEQYF. In nucleotides, the CDR3 is TGTGCCAGCACCTTTTCCCAATCAACCTACGAGCAGTACTTC.

This clone was counted once. V and J are TRBV28 and TRBJ1-2, with 8 bases that match TRBD1. The ends lost 5 bases at V and 7 bases at J; junction bases unmatched: 9. CDR3 size: 14 residues. CDR1 and CDR2 (germline): MDHEN, SYDVKM. In DNA, the CDR3 is TGTGCCAGCAGTCTACCGCAGGGGGCGGGTGGCTACACCTTC. This encodes CASSLPQGAGGYTF.

This chain uses TRBV21-1 with TRBJ2-7; the DNA was not compared with TRBD1, the D call given in the table. TRBV21-1 represents a pseudogene. This CDR3 is 14 amino acids long. The CDR3 is CASSVSGGFYEQYF. The CDR3 coding sequence is TGTGCCAGCAGCGTGTCAGGGGGATTCTACGAGCAGTACTTC.

In its sample, this clone was seen once. The V and J genes are TRBV10-1 and TRBJ1-1; 9 positions match TRBD1. The CDR3 has 14 residues. Germline lookup yields CDR1 WNHNN and CDR2 SYGVQD (reference sequence). Trimming cost V 3 bases and J 5 bases; bases outside gene matches: 4. The CDR3 reads CASSDHGQGTEAFF. The CDR3 DNA sequence: TGCGCCAGCAGTGATCATGGACAGGGGACTGAAGCTTTCTTT.

The chain has TRBV4-1 and TRBJ1-3, with D unresolved. Germline loops: CDR1 MGHRA, CDR2 YSYEKL. There are 17 residues in the CDR3. Deletions cut 3 bases from V and 0 bases from J, with 15 bases between. Here the CDR3 reads CASSQGRTEDSGNTIYF. DNA of the CDR3: TGCGCCAGCAGCCAGGGAAGGACGGAGGACTCTGGAAACACCATATATTTT.

This clone was observed a handful of times. Other DNA sequences in the same sample also yield this CDR3. The chain couples TRBV20-1 to TRBJ2-1; no reliable D call. Trimming stripped 5 bases from V and 7 bases from J, with 6 bases between. Germline V gives CDR1 DFQATT, CDR2 SNEGSKA (reference sequence). The CDR3 is 10 amino acids. This CDR3 is CSALRNEQFF. The CDR3 nucleotides are TGCAGTGCTCTCCGTAATGAGCAGTTCTTC.

CDR3 in amino acids: CASSERDSIPNYGYTF. The CDR3 DNA sequence: TGTGCCAGCAGTGAAAGGGACTCTATCCCTAACTATGGCTACACCTTC. This chain links TRBV6-1 with TRBJ1-2, with D perhaps matching TRBD1 (5 bases). Trimming removed 2 bases at V and 0 bases at J, with 13 bases between. The CDR3 consists of 16 residues. Looked up from germline, CDR1 is MNHNS and CDR2 is SASEGT.

In DNA, the CDR3 is TGTGCCAGCAGCTTGGCTAGGGGGCAAACTGAAGCTTTCTTT. Its translation: CASSLARGQTEAFF. The chain joins TRBV5-5 to TRBJ1-1; 7 positions match TRBD1. The length of the CDR3 is 14 residues. Germline-derived CDR1 and CDR2 are SGHKS and YYEKEE (reference sequence). V dropped 0 bases and J dropped 5; count of bases not matched to a gene: 4.

J is TRBJ1-6 and V is TRBV2; 7 bases match TRBD1. The CDR3 covers 15 residues. Germline V gene data show CDR1 as SNHLY and CDR2 as FYNNEI. The J segment lost 10 bases and the V segment lost 7 bases, leaving 13 bases of the junction unmatched. CDR3 nucleotide sequence: TGTGCCAGCATCCTCAGGGGGGACTTTGAATCACCCCTCCACTTT. This encodes CASILRGDFESPLHF.

The chain combines TRBV7-9 with TRBJ1-1; no reliable D call. V gave up 2 bases and J gave up 1 base, with 5 bases separating them. Germline V gene lookup returns CDR1 SEHNR and CDR2 FQNEAQ (reference sequence). The CDR3 covers 13 residues. The CDR3 here is CASSLQENTEAFF. In DNA, the CDR3 is TGTGCCAGCAGCTTACAGGAGAACACTGAAGCTTTCTTT.

The J gene is TRBJ2-1, the V gene TRBV1; the table's D call, TRBD2, has no DNA check behind it. TRBV1 represents a pseudogene. The CDR3 contains 16 residues. CDR3 nucleotide sequence: TGCACCAGCAGCCAAGATTGCGGGGAACGGCTCAATGAGCAGTTCTTC. Its translation is CTSSQDCGERLNEQFF.

J is TRBJ1-5 and V is TRBV30; 9 bases match TRBD1. This CDR3 region has 14 residues. V was pared by 4 bases and J by 5 bases, with 6 bases of the junction left unmatched. Germline loops: CDR1 GTSNPN, CDR2 SVGIG (reference sequence). The CDR3 coding sequence is TGTGCCTGGACCACAGGGGGCCCGGATCAGCCCCAGCATTTT. It yields the protein CAWTTGGPDQPQHF.

The chain recombines TRBV6-5 with TRBJ2-2; D might be TRBD2 (6 bases). The germline V gene encodes CDR1 MNHEY and CDR2 SVGAGI. V lost 5 bases and J lost 3, with 13 bases in between. The CDR3 totals 15 residues. CDR3 sequence (DNA): TGTGCCAGCAGTCCCGGGACTGGTGACACCGGGGAGCTGTTTTTT. Translating it yields CASSPGTGDTGELFF.

The V and J genes are TRBV3-1 (or the pseudogene TRBV3-2) and TRBJ2-3, with unresolved D. The germline V and J ends were trimmed by 4 bases and 6 bases, with 11 bases remaining between them. Germline V gene lookup returns CDR1 LGHDT and CDR2 YNNKEL (reference sequence). The CDR3 is made up of 13 amino acids. The CDR3 here is CASSRLLWDTQYF. DNA for the CDR3: TGTGCCAGCAGCCGACTCCTCTGGGATACGCAGTATTTT.

This chain joins TRBV14 and TRBJ1-1, with D perhaps TRBD1 (5 bases). CDR1 is SGHDN and CDR2 is FVKESK in the germline V gene. V was clipped by 4 bases and J by 4 bases, with 10 bases between them. The CDR3 spans 13 residues. The CDR3 DNA reads TGTGCCAGCAGCCCTCCGGGGGGCACTGAAGCTTTCTTT. Its protein is CASSPPGGTEAFF.

The chain couples TRBV7-9 to TRBJ2-7; 7 bases fit TRBD1. J gave up 6 bases and V 4 bases, and 9 bases lay outside the gene matches. Germline assignment: CDR1 SEHNR and CDR2 FQNEAQ (reference sequence). The CDR3 totals 14 residues. CDR3 sequence (DNA): TGTGCCAGCAGCTCATTCGTAACAGGGGTCGAGCAGTACTTC. It yields the protein CASSSFVTGVEQYF.

The rearrangement links TRBV5-1 to TRBJ2-7, with D possibly TRBD2 on 5 matching bases. Germline loops: CDR1 SGHRS, CDR2 YFSETQ. CDR3 length: 13 residues. The V gene lost 5 bases and the J gene lost 1 base, with 10 bases spanning the gap. CDR3 amino acids: CASRVGASYEQYF. The CDR3 bases are TGCGCCAGCAGAGTGGGAGCTTCCTACGAGCAGTACTTC.

The chain couples TRBV2 to TRBJ2-1, with D tentatively TRBD1 (6 bases). Germline values: CDR1 SNHLY, CDR2 FYNNEI. This CDR3 has 16 amino acids. V lost 2 bases and J lost 3, with 14 bases in between. CDR3 DNA: TGTGCCAGCAGTGAACCGCTTGGGACACTCTACAATGAGCAGTTCTTC. Translating it yields CASSEPLGTLYNEQFF.

This clone was seen a single time. J is TRBJ1-2 and V is TRBV9; 12 positions agree with TRBD1. The CDR3 loop spans 13 amino acids. Germline lookup yields CDR1 SGDLS and CDR2 YYNGEE. V was pared by 4 bases and J by 8 bases, with 3 bases of the junction left unmatched. In nucleotides, the CDR3 is TGTGCCAGCAGCTCCGGGACAGGGGGCGGCTACACCTTC. This encodes CASSSGTGGGYTF.

The J gene is TRBJ2-7, the V gene TRBV6-5; 12 bases are shared with TRBD1. V gave up 6 bases and J gave up 1 base; unmatched junction bases: 4. This CDR3 spans 15 amino acids. Germline V gene lookup returns CDR1 MNHEY and CDR2 SVGAGI. The CDR3 DNA sequence: TGTGCCAGCAGAGAGGGACAGGGGGCATCCTACGAGCAGTACTTC. Protein sequence: CASREGQGASYEQYF.

This clone occurred a few times. The chain carries TRBV30 and TRBJ2-7; 7 nucleotides align to TRBD1. There are 15 residues in the CDR3. CDR1 GTSNPN and CDR2 SVGIG come from the germline V gene (reference sequence). Trimming removed 5 bases from V and 3 bases from J; junction bases left unmatched: 13. The CDR3 loop reads CAWGPGQPTGYEQYF. CDR3 bases: TGTGCCTGGGGCCCGGGACAGCCCACAGGCTACGAGCAGTACTTC. Together with reference TRBV30 and TRBJ2-7, the CDR3 gives the full variable domain: SQTIHQWPATLVQPVGSPLSLECTVEGTSNPNLYWYRQAAGRGLQLLFYSVGIGQISSEVPQNLSASRPQDRQFILSSKKLLLSDSGFYLCAWGPGQPTGYEQYFGPGTRLTVT.

This clone was counted between two and nine times. The genes are TRBV27 and TRBJ2-5, with D possibly matching TRBD2 (6 bases). The germline V gene encodes CDR1 MNHEY and CDR2 SMNVEV (reference sequence). Trimming cost V 2 bases and J 4 bases, with 17 bases left between them. The CDR3 is made up of 16 amino acids. The CDR3 spells CASSLIPTSFRETQYF. The CDR3 DNA reads TGTGCCAGCAGTTTAATTCCGACTAGTTTTAGAGAGACCCAGTACTTC.

This chain connects TRBV5-4 to TRBJ2-1; 7 bases line up with TRBD2. Germline-derived CDR1 and CDR2 are SGHNT and YYREEE (reference sequence). V trimming: 7 bases; J trimming: 9 bases; junction bases outside the gene matches: 16. This CDR3 spans 15 amino acids. The CDR3 coding sequence is TGTGCCAGCGCCCCCGACGGCGGGAGTAAGGGTGAGCAGTTCTTC. This encodes CASAPDGGSKGEQFF.

The genes are TRBV15 and TRBJ2-1; no definite D call. CDR1 is LNHNV, CDR2 YYDKDF, per germline (reference sequence). Trimming took off 3 bases at V and 8 bases at J, with 14 bases between the two ends. This CDR3 region has 14 residues. CDR3 coding DNA: TGTGCCACCAGCAGGGCCGAGGCTTGGGATGAGCAGTTCTTC. Protein product: CATSRAEAWDEQFF.

The chain recombines TRBV5-5 with TRBJ1-1; perhaps TRBD1 as D (5 bases). Between the trimmed V and J ends, which lost 3 bases and 5 bases, there was a span of 8 bases. Germline V CDR1 and CDR2: SGHKS, YYEKEE (reference sequence). The CDR3 extends over 12 amino acids. CDR3 loop: CASSSRGTEAFF. The DNA for the CDR3 is TGTGCCAGCAGCTCCCGGGGGACTGAAGCTTTCTTT.

The V gene is TRBV3-1 (or the pseudogene TRBV3-2), the J gene TRBJ2-4, with TRBD2 matching over 7 bases. Trimming took 4 bases from V and 6 from J; bases not matched to a gene: 9. Per germline, CDR1 LGHDT and CDR2 YNNKEL (reference sequence). This CDR3 has 15 amino acids. The CDR3 DNA follows: TGTGCCAGCAGCCCACCTCGGGGGGACGTAAACATTCAGTACTTC. It encodes CASSPPRGDVNIQYF.

The V gene is TRBV4-1, the J gene TRBJ1-2; no clear D gene. The CDR3 has 15 residues. Germline CDR1 reads MGHRA; CDR2 reads YSYEKL. Between the trimmed V and J ends, which lost 0 bases and 0 bases, there was a span of 8 bases. CDR3 loop: CASSQENRANYGYTF. CDR3 nucleotides: TGCGCCAGCAGCCAAGAGAACAGAGCTAACTATGGCTACACCTTC.